Listed below are T cell receptor beta chains from one sample, sequenced in a study of identical twins. TCRdb fed the 5' RACE reads into MiXCR, producing one record per CDR3 protein. The sample has 1,800,000 or so distinct CDR3 sequences, roughly a third seen once. The material sequenced was cord blood. The receptors here all came from a newborn girl in good health. CDR3s leave out the opening cysteine and the closing phenylalanine or tryptophan.

j_call: TRBJ2-1
v_call: TRBV11-2
cdr3_aa: ASSSLLRFSYNEQF

j_call: TRBJ2-3
v_call: TRBV28
cdr3_aa: ASKGLARWDTQY

j_call: TRBJ2-1
v_call: TRBV28
cdr3_aa: AGSVAGSQF

j_call: TRBJ2-3
v_call: TRBV5-1
cdr3_aa: ASSFTSGVNTDTQY

j_call: TRBJ2-7
v_call: TRBV14
cdr3_aa: ASSQSLAKTRRNNEQY

j_call: TRBJ2-3
v_call: TRBV5-1
cdr3_aa: ASSSHPGQGTDTQY

j_call: TRBJ2-2
v_call: TRBV9
cdr3_aa: ASSVEQLNTGELF

j_call: TRBJ2-6
v_call: TRBV28
cdr3_aa: ASSFAGRALSGANVLT

j_call: TRBJ2-2
v_call: TRBV5-1
cdr3_aa: ASSEIHSVSNTGELF

j_call: TRBJ2-5
v_call: TRBV7-6
cdr3_aa: ASSTQRGSKTQY

j_call: TRBJ2-1
v_call: TRBV29-1
cdr3_aa: SVEPGPGLGYNEQF

j_call: TRBJ1-2
v_call: TRBV6-6
cdr3_aa: ASSITSTGTSYGYT

j_call: TRBJ2-5
v_call: TRBV20-1
cdr3_aa: SAPKTSYETQY

j_call: TRBJ2-3
v_call: TRBV10-3
cdr3_aa: AIGLKAEGTDTQY

j_call: TRBJ1-5
v_call: TRBV5-1
cdr3_aa: ASASRPGNQPQH

j_call: TRBJ1-1
v_call: TRBV29-1
cdr3_aa: SVDPRRVAEAF

j_call: TRBJ2-1
v_call: TRBV20-1
cdr3_aa: SAGGDNEQF

j_call: TRBJ1-6
v_call: TRBV4-2
cdr3_aa: ASSQRTGDGNSYNSPLH

j_call: TRBJ1-4
v_call: TRBV6-1
cdr3_aa: ASSNREGEKLF

j_call: TRBJ1-2
v_call: TRBV6-1
cdr3_aa: ASSARQGWDYGYT

j_call: TRBJ2-1
v_call: TRBV12-3/TRBV12-4
cdr3_aa: ASSGSGRAVSSYNEQF

j_call: TRBJ2-1
v_call: TRBV6-5
cdr3_aa: ASSYSFGTGYNEQF

j_call: TRBJ1-5
v_call: TRBV2
cdr3_aa: ASGWDLNQPQH

j_call: TRBJ2-3
v_call: TRBV5-1
cdr3_aa: ASSLPMDTQY